This record looks at one TCR beta chain sequence and its context. Its antigen is as yet unknown. For every subset, genomic DNA was evenly distributed across several immunoSEQ plates. Assay: immunoSEQ multiplex PCR; the TCRdb copy retains only in-frame clones and omits some. The sample records fewer than 1.6 million clones, about 98.5% being singletons. This entry belongs to a study of shared clonotypes between healthy human individuals. Study context: Each donor contributed plates that comprised three CD4 naive, three CD4 memory, two CD8 naive and one CD8 memory.

The V gene lost 3 bases and the J gene lost 6 bases, with 17 bases spanning the gap. CDR3 length: 16 amino acids. CDR1 and CDR2 from the germline V gene are SEHNR and FQNEAQ (reference sequence). Study observations and caveats: Tissue TCR repertoires likely differ from these blood-only repertoires.

A split of CD4+ cells into CD45RA+ naive and CD45RA-negative memory subsets was performed. This receptor was identified in a man aged 25 to 45 in good health. The rearrangement uses TRBV7-9 and TRBJ1-4; no reliable D call. Sequencing used naive CD4+ T cells sorted from blood. The subset was: CD45RA+ positively selected. The CDR3 region has the DNA TGTGCCAGCAGCTTGCCTCAAGGCCGTGAATATGAAAAACTGTTTTTT. It yields the protein CASSLPQGREYEKLFF.